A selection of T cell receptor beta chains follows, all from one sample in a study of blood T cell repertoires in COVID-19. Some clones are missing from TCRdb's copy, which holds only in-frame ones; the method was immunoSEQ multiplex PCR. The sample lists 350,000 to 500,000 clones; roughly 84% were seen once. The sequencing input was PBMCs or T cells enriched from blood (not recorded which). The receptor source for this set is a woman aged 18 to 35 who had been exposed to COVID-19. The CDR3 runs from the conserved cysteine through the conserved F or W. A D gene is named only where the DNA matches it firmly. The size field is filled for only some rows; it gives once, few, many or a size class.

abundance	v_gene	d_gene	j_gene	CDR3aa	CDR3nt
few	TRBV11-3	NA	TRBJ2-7	CASSFTGSEQYF	TGTGCCAGCAGCTTTACAGGGTCCGAGCAGTACTTC
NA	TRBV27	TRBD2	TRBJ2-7	CASTRNGLARSEQYF	TGTGCCAGCACGCGGAATGGACTAGCTCGCTCCGAGCAGTACTTC
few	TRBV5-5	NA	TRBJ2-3	CASSLLYGGLNTQYF	TGTGCCAGCAGCTTGTTATACGGGGGGCTTAATACGCAGTATTTT
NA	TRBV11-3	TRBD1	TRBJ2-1	CASSSQGAKGNEQFF	TGTGCCAGCAGCTCACAGGGGGCGAAAGGCAATGAGCAGTTCTTC
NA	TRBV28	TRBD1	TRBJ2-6	CASRSGQGSSGANVLTF	TGTGCCAGCAGATCTGGACAGGGGAGCTCTGGGGCCAACGTCCTGACTTTC
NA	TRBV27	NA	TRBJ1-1	CASSFRLSRANTEAFF	TGTGCCAGCAGTTTCCGTTTATCCCGAGCGAACACTGAAGCTTTCTTT
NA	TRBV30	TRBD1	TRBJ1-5	CAWRKTGYAQPQHF	TGTGCCTGGAGAAAGACAGGGTATGCTCAGCCCCAGCATTTT
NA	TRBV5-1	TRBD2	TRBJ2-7	CASSTVSGVYEQYF	TGCGCCAGCAGCACGGTTAGCGGGGTCTACGAGCAGTACTTC
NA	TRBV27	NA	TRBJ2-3	CASSPILSAGTQYF	TGTGCCAGCAGCCCCATCTTGTCCGCCGGGACGCAGTATTTT
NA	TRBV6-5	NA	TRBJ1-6	CASSYSISGFNSPLHF	TGTGCCAGCAGTTACTCGATCTCAGGGTTTAATTCACCCCTCCACTTT
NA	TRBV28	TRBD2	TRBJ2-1	CASSTGTSGRYEQFF	TGTGCCAGCAGTACCGGGACTAGCGGGAGATACGAGCAGTTCTTC
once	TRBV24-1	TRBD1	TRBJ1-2	CATSDTTGVPYGYTF	TGTGCCACCAGTGATACGACAGGGGTGCCCTATGGCTACACCTTC
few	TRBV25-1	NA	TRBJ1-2	CASSSLAAGPSLAHGYTF	TGTGCCAGCAGTTCCCTAGCGGCAGGGCCCTCCTTGGCCCATGGCTACACCTTC
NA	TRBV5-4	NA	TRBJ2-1	CASSFIDEQFF	TGTGCCAGCAGCTTCATAGATGAGCAGTTCTTC
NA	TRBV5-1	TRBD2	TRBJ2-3	CASSFTSGRTDTQYF	TGCGCCAGCAGCTTTACTAGCGGGAGGACAGATACGCAGTATTTT
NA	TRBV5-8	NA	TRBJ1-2	CASSLTVNYGYTF	TGTGCCAGCAGCCTGACAGTGAACTATGGCTACACCTTC
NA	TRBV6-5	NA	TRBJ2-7	CATLRRGVHEQYF	TGTGCCACCCTCCGACGGGGTGTCCACGAGCAGTACTTC
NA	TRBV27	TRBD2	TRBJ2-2	CASSLSGLAVMNTGELFF	TGTGCCAGCAGTTTATCAGGACTAGCGGTTATGAACACCGGGGAGCTGTTTTTT
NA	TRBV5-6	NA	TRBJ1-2	CASSPWTETNYGYTF	TGTGCCAGCAGCCCCTGGACAGAAACTAACTATGGCTACACCTTC
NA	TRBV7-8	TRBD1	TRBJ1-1	CASSRDRDPKAFF	TGTGCCAGCAGCAGAGACAGGGACCCGAAAGCTTTCTTT
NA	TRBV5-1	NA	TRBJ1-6	CASSRRTGSGDSPLHF	TGCGCCAGCAGCCGTAGGACGGGATCAGGCGATTCACCCCTCCACTTT
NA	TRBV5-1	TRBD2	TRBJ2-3	CASSSSGGAGDTQYF	TGCGCCAGCAGCTCTAGCGGGGGAGCCGGAGATACGCAGTATTTT
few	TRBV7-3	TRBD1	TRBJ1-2	CASSPEVQGAKDGYTF	TGTGCCAGCAGCCCCGAGGTCCAGGGGGCTAAGGATGGCTACACCTTC
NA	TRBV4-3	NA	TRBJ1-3	CASSQEQVSGNTIYF	TGCGCCAGCAGCCAAGAGCAGGTCTCTGGAAACACCATATATTTT
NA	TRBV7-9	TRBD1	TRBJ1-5	CASKQGSNQPQHF	TGTGCCAGCAAACAGGGGAGCAATCAGCCCCAGCATTTT
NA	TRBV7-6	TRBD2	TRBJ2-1	CASSLRTSGTYNEQFF	TGTGCCAGCAGCTTACGGACTAGCGGGACCTACAATGAGCAGTTCTTC
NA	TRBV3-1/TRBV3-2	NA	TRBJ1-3	CASSRDQADLLGNTIYF	TGTGCCAGCAGCCGAGATCAGGCCGACCTCTTGGGAAACACCATATATTTT
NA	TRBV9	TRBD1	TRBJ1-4	CASNTGGANEKLFF	TGTGCCAGCAACACAGGGGGCGCAAATGAAAAACTGTTTTTT
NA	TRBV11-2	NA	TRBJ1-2	CASSLAGLEGYTF	TGTGCCAGCAGCTTAGCGGGATTGGAAGGCTACACCTTC
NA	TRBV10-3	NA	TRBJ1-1	CAISESQGWAEAFF	TGTGCCATCAGTGAGTCGCAGGGGTGGGCTGAAGCTTTCTTT
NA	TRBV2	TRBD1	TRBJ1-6	CASSERQGAGNSPLHF	TGTGCCAGCAGTGAGAGGCAGGGGGCGGGTAATTCACCCCTCCACTTT
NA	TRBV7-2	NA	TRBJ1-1	CASSLRGADEAFF	TGTGCCAGCAGCTTACGGGGGGCTGATGAAGCTTTCTTT
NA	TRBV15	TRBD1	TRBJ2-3	CATSRQGDTQYF	TGTGCCACCAGCCGACAGGGAGATACGCAGTATTTT
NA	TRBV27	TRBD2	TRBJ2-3	CASSSREGFGTQYF	TGTGCCAGCAGTTCCCGGGAGGGGTTCGGTACGCAGTATTTT
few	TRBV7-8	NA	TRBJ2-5	CASSLPGGYQETQYF	TGTGCCAGCAGCTTGCCTGGAGGGTACCAAGAGACCCAGTACTTC
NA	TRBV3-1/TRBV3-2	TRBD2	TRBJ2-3	CASSALAGGSHTQYF	TGTGCCAGCAGCGCACTAGCGGGGGGGTCGCATACGCAGTATTTT
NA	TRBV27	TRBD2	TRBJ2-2	CASSGGTSGPRGTGELFF	TGTGCCAGCAGTGGGGGGACTAGCGGGCCGAGGGGCACCGGGGAGCTGTTTTTT